The 16 T cell receptor beta chains listed next were all sequenced from one sample in a study of Graves' ophthalmopathy and Graves' hyperthyroidism. TCR beta CDR3 regions were amplified from RNA transcripts. RT-PCR with HTBI primers came first, then second-round multiplex PCR. TCRdb itself ran the multiplex PCR reads through MiXCR, one entry per CDR3 protein. This table has roughly 500,000 distinct CDR3 sequences, around 14% appearing once. Material: blood. The receptors derive from a woman aged 25-40 years with Graves' ophthalmopathy.

This clonotype occurred many times. The chain is built from TRBV9 and TRBJ2-7; 8 bases are a match to TRBD1. CDR3 size: 15 residues. In germline, CDR1 is SGDLS, CDR2 YYNGEE. Losses at the gene ends were 0 bases for V and 3 bases for J; bases not matched to a gene: 5. The CDR3: CASSVEDREGYEQYF. The CDR3 DNA follows: TGTGCCAGCAGCGTAGAGGACAGGGAAGGCTACGAGCAGTACTTC.

In its sample, this clonotype was seen many times. This rearrangement joins TRBV20-1 to TRBJ1-2; TRBD1 matches at 8 bases. This CDR3 spans 14 amino acids. The germline CDR1 and CDR2 sequences are DFQATT and SNEGSKA (reference sequence). With 3 bases clipped from V and 2 bases from J, the junction kept 5 bases outside the gene matches. The CDR3, as DNA: TGCAGTGCTAGCCCTCAGGGGGCGAACTATGGCTACACCTTC. Protein sequence: CSASPQGANYGYTF.

This clonotype came up many times. V is TRBV29-1 and J is TRBJ1-1; maybe TRBD1 (5 bases). Germline loops: CDR1 SQVTM, CDR2 ANQGSEA. The CDR3 totals 12 residues. V was cut by 5 bases and J by 10 bases, with 17 bases left in between. CDR3 coding DNA: TGCAGCGTTTTTTCACGAGGGGCGCGAGCTTTCTTT. The encoded protein is CSVFSRGARAFF.

The genes are TRBV6-1 and TRBJ2-2, with TRBD1 matching over 9 bases. The germline V gene encodes CDR1 MNHNS and CDR2 SASEGT. This CDR3 region has 14 residues. Trimming cost V 7 bases and J 6 bases; bases outside gene matches: 6. The CDR3 spells CASNLGQGPGELFF. The CDR3, as DNA: TGTGCCAGCAATCTCGGACAGGGGCCCGGGGAGCTGTTTTTT.

This clonotype was seen repeatedly, ten times or more. This chain uses TRBV5-1 with TRBJ1-1, with D possibly matching TRBD1 (6 bases). Trimming shortened V by 3 bases and J by 6 bases, and 18 bases separated the two germline ends. The CDR3 is made up of 15 amino acids. Germline lookup yields CDR1 SGHRS and CDR2 YFSETQ. The CDR3 reads CASSSQGWGPSEAFF. The CDR3 DNA sequence: TGCGCCAGCAGCTCTCAGGGTTGGGGGCCGTCTGAAGCTTTCTTT.

This clonotype was seen many times. The chain employs TRBV12-3 or TRBV12-4 and TRBJ2-3, with 7 nucleotides matching TRBD1. V lost 4 bases, J lost 4 bases, and 14 bases stayed unmatched. This CDR3 contains 17 residues. In DNA, the CDR3 is TGTGCCAGCAGTTCATACACGACCGACAGGGCCCCAGATACGCAGTATTTT. Translation gives CASSSYTTDRAPDTQYF.

This clonotype was seen a handful of times. The chain is built from TRBV27 and TRBJ2-2; 7 bases align to TRBD2. Germline CDR1 reads MNHEY; CDR2 reads SMNVEV (reference sequence). The V and J ends lost 5 bases and 3 bases, in that order; junction bases with no gene match: 6. The length of the CDR3 is 15 residues. CDR3 amino acids: CASSPDGGYTGELFF. The CDR3 DNA follows: TGTGCCAGCAGTCCCGACGGGGGGTACACCGGGGAGCTGTTTTTT.

A remark on this clonotype: This could be a read error, since a much larger clone is one nucleotide away. The CDR3 carries no conserved terminal phenylalanine or tryptophan, so it likely arises from a read error. This rearrangement joins TRBV28 to TRBJ1-1, with TRBD1 as a possible D gene (6 bases). The CDR3 sequence is 13 residues long. Trimming took off 5 bases at V and 4 bases at J, with 11 bases between the two ends. Germline CDR1 reads MDHEN; CDR2 reads SYDVKM. CDR3 nucleotides: TGTGCCAGCAGTACAGGGATCTTCACTGAAGCTTTCTAT. Its protein product is CASSTGIFTEAFY.

This clonotype turned up a few times. The chain is built from TRBV3-1 and TRBJ2-7; 9 positions match TRBD2. The J segment lost 10 bases and the V segment lost 0 bases, leaving 10 bases of the junction unmatched. Germline V gene data show CDR1 as LGHDT and CDR2 as YNNKEL (reference sequence). This CDR3 region has 15 residues. The CDR3 DNA reads TGTGCCAGCAGCCAAGATCTTCCTAGCGGGACCCACCAGTACTTC. It specifies CASSQDLPSGTHQYF.

This clonotype was seen a few times. CDR3 protein: CASSYSAGDSNTEAFF. The CDR3 region has the DNA TGTGCCAGCAGTTACTCGGCGGGGGACAGTAACACTGAAGCTTTCTTT. V and J are TRBV6-5 and TRBJ1-1; 7 positions match TRBD1. Germline lookup yields CDR1 MNHEY and CDR2 SVGAGI. The CDR3 has 16 amino acids. V lost 0 bases, J lost 2 bases, and 6 bases stayed unmatched.

V and J are TRBV11-3 and TRBJ2-5, with D unresolved. This CDR3 contains 13 residues. Germline loops: CDR1 SGHNT, CDR2 YENEEA. Trimming removed 5 bases from V and 1 base from J, with 8 bases in between. The CDR3 DNA follows: TGTGCCAGCAGCCAGAATCGCCAAGAGACCCAGTACTTC. Encoded protein: CASSQNRQETQYF.

In this sample, this clonotype turned up many times. This chain uses TRBV4-1 with TRBJ2-2; TRBD2 matches 8 bases. Trimming took 0 bases from V and 4 from J; bases not matched to a gene: 7. The CDR3 extends over 17 amino acids. The V gene's germline CDR1 is MGHRA and CDR2 YSYEKL. The CDR3 reads CASSQERREVRTGELFF. The CDR3 DNA sequence: TGCGCCAGCAGCCAAGAAAGGCGGGAGGTCCGCACCGGGGAGCTGTTTTTT.

Many counts were recorded for this clonotype. This sequence joins TRBV6-1 and TRBJ2-5; possible D gene TRBD1, 7 bases. The CDR3 loop spans 14 amino acids. The V end was cut by 7 bases, the J end by 5 bases, with 17 bases between. CDR1 and CDR2 (germline): MNHNS, SASEGT. CDR3 in amino acids: CASTNGAGGETQYF. Written as DNA, the CDR3 is TGTGCCAGCACCAACGGAGCAGGGGGGGAGACCCAGTACTTC.

This clonotype was counted ten times or more. This sequence joins TRBV7-6 and TRBJ2-5; weak D call: TRBD2 (6 bases). This CDR3 region has 14 residues. Germline CDR1 reads SGHVS; CDR2 reads FNYEAQ. Trimming took 3 bases from V and 4 from J, leaving 12 bases between them. This chain's CDR3 is CASSFGGSGETQYF. The CDR3 DNA follows: TGTGCCAGCAGCTTCGGAGGGAGCGGAGAGACCCAGTACTTC.

On this clonotype: Relative to the germline gene, one junction end is altered; a read error may explain this. The rearrangement uses TRBV27 and TRBJ2-7; 9 nucleotides agree with TRBD1. This CDR3 is 14 amino acids long. From germline, CDR1 is MNHEY and CDR2 SMNVEV (reference sequence). The CDR3: CASNLGTGSSEQYF. The CDR3 region has the DNA TGTGCCAGCAACCTAGGGACAGGGTCCTCCGAGCAGTACTTC.

This clonotype was counted ten times or more. The chain has TRBV5-6 and TRBJ1-3; tentative D call: TRBD1 (6 bases). V was clipped by 2 bases and J by 0 bases, with 12 bases between them. Germline CDR1 is SGHDT and CDR2 is YYEEEE. This CDR3 comprises 16 residues. CDR3 DNA sequence: TGTGCCAGCAGCTTTTTCCCGGGGGCCTCTGGAAACACCATATATTTT. This encodes CASSFFPGASGNTIYF.